Following are 4 T cell receptor beta chains from one sample sequenced in a study of PD-1 blockade in classical Hodgkin lymphoma. Patients all relapsed after autologous stem cell transplantation, and there was variation in brentuximab vedotin exposure. Magnetic negative selection purified CD4+ T cells from thawed PBMCs. TCRdb's table, derived via immunoSEQ multiplex PCR, lists solely in-frame clones and lacks some. The sample shows about 12,000 clones, approximately 80% of them seen only once. Sequenced material: CD4+ T cells from blood, taken at baseline. These receptors were obtained from a human donor with classical Hodgkin lymphoma.

V is TRBV5-1 and J is TRBJ2-3; TRBD1 aligns across 8 bases. Germline CDR1 and CDR2: SGHRS and YFSETQ. V was pared by 2 bases and J by 7 bases, with 3 bases of the junction left unmatched. The CDR3 totals 13 residues. The CDR3 coding sequence is TGCGCCAGCAGCTTAACAGGGGGGAATACGCAGTATTTT. Encoded protein: CASSLTGGNTQYF.

A few counts support this clone. This rearrangement joins TRBV28 to TRBJ1-4; 9 bases agree with TRBD1. J gave up 7 bases and V 6 bases, and 9 bases lay outside the gene matches. This CDR3 contains 15 residues. CDR1 is MDHEN and CDR2 is SYDVKM in the germline V gene. The CDR3 loop reads CASRSPGQGGEKLFF. CDR3 coding DNA: TGTGCCAGCAGGTCACCGGGACAGGGCGGTGAAAAACTGTTTTTT.

V usage is TRBV4-2 and J usage is TRBJ1-6; D is unresolved. Germline V gene lookup returns CDR1 LGHNA and CDR2 YNFKEQ. CDR3 length: 14 residues. Trimming took 0 bases from V and 6 from J, leaving 6 bases between them. DNA of the CDR3: TGTGCCAGCAGCCAAGATCTAAGTAATTCACCCCTCCACTTT. Amino acid sequence: CASSQDLSNSPLHF.

The chain carries TRBV5-1 and TRBJ1-3; D unclear. Germline CDR1 is SGHRS and CDR2 is YFSETQ. The CDR3 covers 10 residues. Between the trimmed V and J ends, which lost 8 bases and 3 bases, there was a span of 3 bases. This chain's CDR3 is CARRGNTIYF. The CDR3 DNA reads as TGCGCCAGGCGTGGAAACACCATATATTTT.